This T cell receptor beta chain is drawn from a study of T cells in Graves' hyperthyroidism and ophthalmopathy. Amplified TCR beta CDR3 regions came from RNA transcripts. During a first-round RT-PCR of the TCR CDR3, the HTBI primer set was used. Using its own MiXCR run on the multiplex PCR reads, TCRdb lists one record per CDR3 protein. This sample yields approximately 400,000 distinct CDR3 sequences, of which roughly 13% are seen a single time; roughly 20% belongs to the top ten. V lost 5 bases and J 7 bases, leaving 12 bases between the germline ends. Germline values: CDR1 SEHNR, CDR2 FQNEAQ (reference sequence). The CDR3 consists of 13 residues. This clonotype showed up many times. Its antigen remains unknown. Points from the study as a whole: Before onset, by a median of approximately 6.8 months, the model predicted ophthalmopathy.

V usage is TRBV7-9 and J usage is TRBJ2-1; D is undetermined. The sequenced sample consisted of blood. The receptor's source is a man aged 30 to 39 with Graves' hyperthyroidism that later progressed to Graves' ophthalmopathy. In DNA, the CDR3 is TGTGCCAGCAGCCTCGGATTAGGGAATGAGCAGTTCTTC. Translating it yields CASSLGLGNEQFF.